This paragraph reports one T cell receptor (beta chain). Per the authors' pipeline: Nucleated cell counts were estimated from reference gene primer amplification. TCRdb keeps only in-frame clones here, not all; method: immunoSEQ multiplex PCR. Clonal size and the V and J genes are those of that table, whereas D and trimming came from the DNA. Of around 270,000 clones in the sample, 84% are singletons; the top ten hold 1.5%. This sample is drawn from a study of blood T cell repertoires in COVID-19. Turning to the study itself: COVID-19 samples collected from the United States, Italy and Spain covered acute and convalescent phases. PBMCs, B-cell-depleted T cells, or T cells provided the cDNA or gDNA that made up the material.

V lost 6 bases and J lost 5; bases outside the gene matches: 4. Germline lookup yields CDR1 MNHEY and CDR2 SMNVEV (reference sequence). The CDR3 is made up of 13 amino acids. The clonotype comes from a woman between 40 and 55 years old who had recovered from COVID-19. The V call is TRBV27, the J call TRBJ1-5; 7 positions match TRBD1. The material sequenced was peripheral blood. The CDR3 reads CASSRQGDQPQHF. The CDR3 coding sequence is TGTGCCAGCAGCCGACAGGGCGATCAGCCCCAGCATTTT.